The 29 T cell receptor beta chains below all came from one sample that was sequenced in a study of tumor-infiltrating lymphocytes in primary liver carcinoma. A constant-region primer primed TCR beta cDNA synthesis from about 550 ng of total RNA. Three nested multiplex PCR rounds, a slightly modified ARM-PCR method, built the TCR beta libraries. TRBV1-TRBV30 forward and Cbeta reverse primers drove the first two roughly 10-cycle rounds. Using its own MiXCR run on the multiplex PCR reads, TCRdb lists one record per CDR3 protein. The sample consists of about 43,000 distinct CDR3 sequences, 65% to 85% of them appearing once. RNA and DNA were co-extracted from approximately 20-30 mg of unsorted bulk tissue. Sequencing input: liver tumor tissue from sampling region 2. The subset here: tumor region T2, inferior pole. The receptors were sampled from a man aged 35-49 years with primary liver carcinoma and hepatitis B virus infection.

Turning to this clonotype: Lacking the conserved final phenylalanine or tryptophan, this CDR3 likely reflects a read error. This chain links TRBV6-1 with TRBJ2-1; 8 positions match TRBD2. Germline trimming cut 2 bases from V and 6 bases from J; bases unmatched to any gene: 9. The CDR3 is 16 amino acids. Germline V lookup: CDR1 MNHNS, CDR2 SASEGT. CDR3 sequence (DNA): TGTGCCAGCAGTGAACAGACTAGCGAGAGGACCAATGAGCAGTTCCTC. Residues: CASSEQTSERTNEQFL.

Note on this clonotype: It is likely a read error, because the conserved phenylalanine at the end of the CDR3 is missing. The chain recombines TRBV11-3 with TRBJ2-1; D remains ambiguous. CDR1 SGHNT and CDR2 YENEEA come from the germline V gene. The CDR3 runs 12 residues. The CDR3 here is CARSLSANEQFC. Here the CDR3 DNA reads TGTGCCAGGAGCTTAAGTGCCAATGAGCAGTTCTGC.

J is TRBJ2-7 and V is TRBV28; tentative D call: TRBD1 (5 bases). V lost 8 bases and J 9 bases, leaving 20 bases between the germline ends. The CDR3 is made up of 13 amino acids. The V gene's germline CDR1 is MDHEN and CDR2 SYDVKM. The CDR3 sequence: CASGIQEPVGQYF. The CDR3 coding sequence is TGTGCCAGCGGTATACAGGAGCCCGTGGGGCAGTACTTC. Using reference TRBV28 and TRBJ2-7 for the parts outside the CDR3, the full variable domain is DVKVTQSSRYLVKRTGEKVFLECVQDMDHENMFWYRQDPGLGLRLIYFSYDVKMKEKGDIPEGYSVSREKKERFSLILESASTNQTSMYLCASGIQEPVGQYFGPGTRLTVT.

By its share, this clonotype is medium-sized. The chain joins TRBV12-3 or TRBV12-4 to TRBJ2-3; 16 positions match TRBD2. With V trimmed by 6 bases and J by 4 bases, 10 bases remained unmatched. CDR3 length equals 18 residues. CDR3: CASSKTPGLAGGPDTQYF. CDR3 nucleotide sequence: TGTGCCAGCAGCAAAACCCCGGGACTAGCGGGAGGGCCAGATACGCAGTATTTT.

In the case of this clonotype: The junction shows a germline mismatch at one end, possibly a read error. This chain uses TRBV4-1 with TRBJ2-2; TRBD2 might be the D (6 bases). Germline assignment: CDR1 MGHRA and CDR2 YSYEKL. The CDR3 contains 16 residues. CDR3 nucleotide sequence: TGTACCAGCAGCCAAGATGGGGGGAGATGGGGCGGGGAGCCGTTTTTT. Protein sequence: CTSSQDGGRWGGEPFF.

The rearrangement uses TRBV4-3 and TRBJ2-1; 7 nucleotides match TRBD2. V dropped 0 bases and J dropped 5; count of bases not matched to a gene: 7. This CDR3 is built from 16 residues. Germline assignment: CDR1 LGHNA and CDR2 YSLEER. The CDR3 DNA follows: TGCGCCAGCAGCCAAGATCAGAGCGGGGTGCACAATGAGCAGTTCTTC. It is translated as CASSQDQSGVHNEQFF.

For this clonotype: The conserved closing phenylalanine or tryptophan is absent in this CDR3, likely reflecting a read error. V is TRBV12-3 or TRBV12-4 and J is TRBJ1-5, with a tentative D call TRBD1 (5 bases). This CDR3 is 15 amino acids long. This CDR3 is CASTRGTAINQRQHL. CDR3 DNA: TGTGCCAGCACGAGGGGCACCGCAATAAATCAGCGCCAGCATCTT.

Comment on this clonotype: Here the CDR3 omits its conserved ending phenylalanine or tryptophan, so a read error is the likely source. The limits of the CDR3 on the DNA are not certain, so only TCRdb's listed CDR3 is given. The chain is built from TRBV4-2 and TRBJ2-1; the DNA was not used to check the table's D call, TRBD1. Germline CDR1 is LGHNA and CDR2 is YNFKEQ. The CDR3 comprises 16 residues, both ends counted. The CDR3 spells CASSHARGQGNNEQLS.

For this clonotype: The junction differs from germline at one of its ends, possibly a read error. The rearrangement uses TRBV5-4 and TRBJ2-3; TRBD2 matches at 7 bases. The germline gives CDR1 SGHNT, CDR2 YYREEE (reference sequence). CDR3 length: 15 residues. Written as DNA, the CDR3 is TGTGCCAGCAGCTTGAGCGGGATGGGCACAAATACGCAGTATTTT. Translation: CASSLSGMGTNTQYF. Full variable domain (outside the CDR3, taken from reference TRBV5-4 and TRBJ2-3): ETGVTQSPTHLIKTRGQQVTLRCSSQSGHNTVSWYQQALGQGPQFIFQYYREEENGRGNFPPRFSGLQFPNYSSELNVNALELDDSALYLCASSLSGMGTNTQYFGPGTRLTVL.

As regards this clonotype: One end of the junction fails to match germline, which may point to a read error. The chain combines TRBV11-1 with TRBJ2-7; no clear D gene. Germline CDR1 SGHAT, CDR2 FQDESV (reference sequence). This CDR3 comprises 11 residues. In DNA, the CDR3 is TGTGCAGGCAGCTTAGGGTTCGAGCAGTACTTT. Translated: CAGSLGFEQYF. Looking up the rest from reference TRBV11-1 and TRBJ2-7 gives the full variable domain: EAEVAQSPRYKITEKSQAVAFWCDPISGHATLYWYRQILGQGPELLVQFQDESVVDDSQLPKDRFSAERLKGVDSTLKIQPAELGDSAMYLCAGSLGFEQYFGPGTRLTVT.

Written as DNA, the CDR3 is TGTGCCAGCAGCCCGCTGAGCGGAAGTCTTGAGCAGTTCTTC. This encodes CASSPLSGSLEQFF. This chain uses TRBV28 with TRBJ2-1, with D possibly matching TRBD2 (5 bases). The CDR3 runs 14 residues. V was trimmed by 6 bases and J by 9 bases, leaving 18 bases between them. Germline CDR1 and CDR2: MDHEN and SYDVKM.

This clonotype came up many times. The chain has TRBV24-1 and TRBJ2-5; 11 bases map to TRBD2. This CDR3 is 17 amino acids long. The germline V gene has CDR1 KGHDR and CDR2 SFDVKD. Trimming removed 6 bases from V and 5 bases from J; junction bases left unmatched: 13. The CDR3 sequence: CATSRYDLAGGGETQYF. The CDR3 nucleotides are TGTGCCACCAGTCGGTACGATCTAGCGGGAGGAGGCGAGACCCAGTACTTC.

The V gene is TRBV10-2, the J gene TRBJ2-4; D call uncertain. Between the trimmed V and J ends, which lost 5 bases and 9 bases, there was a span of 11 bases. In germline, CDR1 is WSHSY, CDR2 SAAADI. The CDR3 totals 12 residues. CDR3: CASSHCMGIQYF. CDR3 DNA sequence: TGCGCCAGCAGTCATTGTATGGGCATTCAGTACTTC.

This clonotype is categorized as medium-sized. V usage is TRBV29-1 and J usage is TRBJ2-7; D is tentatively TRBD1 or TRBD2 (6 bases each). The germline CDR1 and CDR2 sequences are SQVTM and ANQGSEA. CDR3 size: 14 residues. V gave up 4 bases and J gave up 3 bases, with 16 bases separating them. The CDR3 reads CSVAPWGANYEQYF. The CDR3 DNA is TGCAGCGTTGCCCCTTGGGGGGCCAACTACGAGCAGTACTTC.

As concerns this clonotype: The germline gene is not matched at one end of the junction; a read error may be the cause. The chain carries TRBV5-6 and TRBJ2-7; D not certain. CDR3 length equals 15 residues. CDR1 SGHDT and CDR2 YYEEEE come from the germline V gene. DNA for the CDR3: TGTGCCATCAGTCGAACATGGATCGGGTCCTACGAGGAGTACTTC. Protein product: CAISRTWIGSYEEYF.

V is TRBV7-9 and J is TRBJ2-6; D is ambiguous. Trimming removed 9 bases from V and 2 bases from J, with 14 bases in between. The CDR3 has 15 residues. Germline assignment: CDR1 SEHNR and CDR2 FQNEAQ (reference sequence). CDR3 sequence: CASLGNSPGANVLTF. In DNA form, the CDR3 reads TGTGCCAGTCTGGGTAATTCGCCTGGGGCCAACGTCCTGACTTTC.

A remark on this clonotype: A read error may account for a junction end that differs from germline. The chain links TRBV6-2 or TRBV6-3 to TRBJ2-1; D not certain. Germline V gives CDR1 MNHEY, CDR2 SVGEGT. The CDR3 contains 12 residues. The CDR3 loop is CASRYVVNEQFF. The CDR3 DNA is TGTGCCAGCCGTTACGTCGTCAATGAGCAGTTCTTC.

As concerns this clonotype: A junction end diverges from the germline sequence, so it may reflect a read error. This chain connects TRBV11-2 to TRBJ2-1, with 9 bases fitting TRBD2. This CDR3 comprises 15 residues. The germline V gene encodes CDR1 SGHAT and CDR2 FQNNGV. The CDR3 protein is CASGPLAGDNNVQFF. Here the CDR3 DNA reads TGTGCCAGTGGCCCTTTAGCGGGAGATAACAATGTGCAGTTCTTC.

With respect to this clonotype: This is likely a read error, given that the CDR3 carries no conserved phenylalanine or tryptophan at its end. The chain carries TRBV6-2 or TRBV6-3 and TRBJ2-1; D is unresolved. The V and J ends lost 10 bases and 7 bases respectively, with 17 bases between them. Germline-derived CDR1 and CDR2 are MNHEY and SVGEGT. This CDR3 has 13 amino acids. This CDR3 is CATWLGVWNEQFL. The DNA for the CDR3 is TGTGCCACCTGGTTAGGAGTCTGGAATGAGCAGTTCCTC.

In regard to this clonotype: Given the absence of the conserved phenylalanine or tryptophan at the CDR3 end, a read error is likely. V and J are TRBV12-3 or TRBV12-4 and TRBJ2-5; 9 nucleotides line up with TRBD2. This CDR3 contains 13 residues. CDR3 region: CARSLAGVKTQYV. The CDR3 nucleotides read TGTGCCAGGAGTTTAGCGGGGGTAAAGACCCAGTACGTC.

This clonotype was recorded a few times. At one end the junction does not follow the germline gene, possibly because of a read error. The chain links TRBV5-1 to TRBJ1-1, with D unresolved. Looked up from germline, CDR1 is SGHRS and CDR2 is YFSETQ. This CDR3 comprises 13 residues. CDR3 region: CASGFNLNIEAFF. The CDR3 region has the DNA TGCGCCAGCGGCTTTAATCTGAACATTGAAGCTTTCTTT.

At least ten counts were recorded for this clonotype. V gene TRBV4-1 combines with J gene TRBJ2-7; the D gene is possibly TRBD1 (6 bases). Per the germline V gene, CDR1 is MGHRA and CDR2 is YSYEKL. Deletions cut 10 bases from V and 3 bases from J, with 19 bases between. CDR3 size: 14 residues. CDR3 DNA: TGCGCCACTTCGAAGGGGGACGGAAACTACGAGCAGTACTTC. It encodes CATSKGDGNYEQYF.

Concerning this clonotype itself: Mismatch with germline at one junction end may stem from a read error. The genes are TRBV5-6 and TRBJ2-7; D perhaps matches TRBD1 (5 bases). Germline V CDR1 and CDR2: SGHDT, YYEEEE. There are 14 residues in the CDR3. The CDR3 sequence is CASGATGQLYEHYF. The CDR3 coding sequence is TGTGCCAGCGGGGCCACAGGACAACTCTACGAGCATTACTTC.

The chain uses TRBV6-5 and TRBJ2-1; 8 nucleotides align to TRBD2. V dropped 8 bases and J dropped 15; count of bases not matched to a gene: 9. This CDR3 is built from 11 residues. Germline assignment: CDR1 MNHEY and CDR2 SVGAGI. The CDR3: CASGSGGDLFF. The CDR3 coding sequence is TGTGCCAGCGGGAGCGGGGGTGACTTGTTCTTC.

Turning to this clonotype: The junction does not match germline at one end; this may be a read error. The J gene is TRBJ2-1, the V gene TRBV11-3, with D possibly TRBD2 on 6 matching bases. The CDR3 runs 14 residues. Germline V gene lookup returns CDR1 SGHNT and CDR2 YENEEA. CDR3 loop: CASSLFPDYIEQFF. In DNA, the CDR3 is TGTGCCAGCAGCTTATTTCCGGACTACATAGAGCAATTCTTC.

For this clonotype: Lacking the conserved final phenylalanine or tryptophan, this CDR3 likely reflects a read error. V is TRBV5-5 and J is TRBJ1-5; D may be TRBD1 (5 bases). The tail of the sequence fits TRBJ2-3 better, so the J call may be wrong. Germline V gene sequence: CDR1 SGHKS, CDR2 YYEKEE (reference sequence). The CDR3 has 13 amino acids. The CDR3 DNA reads TGTGCCAGCAGCTGGGGCGAATATCAGCCCCAGTATTTG. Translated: CASSWGEYQPQYL.

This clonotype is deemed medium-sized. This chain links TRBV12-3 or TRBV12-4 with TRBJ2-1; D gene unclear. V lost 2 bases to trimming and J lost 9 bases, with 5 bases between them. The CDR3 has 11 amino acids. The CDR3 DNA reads TGTGCCAGCAGTTTAATGGTTGAGCAGTTCTTC. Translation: CASSLMVEQFF.

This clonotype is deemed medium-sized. CDR3 region: CSVVSPTYEQYF. The CDR3 nucleotides read TGCAGCGTTGTGTCACCCACCTACGAGCAGTACTTC. The chain recombines TRBV29-1 with TRBJ2-7, with unresolved D. This CDR3 is 12 amino acids long. Germline CDR1 is SQVTM and CDR2 is ANQGSEA. V dropped 4 bases and J dropped 2 bases, with 9 bases sitting between them.

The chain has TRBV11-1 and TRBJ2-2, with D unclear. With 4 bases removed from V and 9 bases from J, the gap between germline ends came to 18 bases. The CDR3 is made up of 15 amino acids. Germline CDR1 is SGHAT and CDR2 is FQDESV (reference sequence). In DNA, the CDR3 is TGTGCCAGCAGCTATAGAGGACCTTTCCCCAGGGAGCTGTTTTTT. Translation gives CASSYRGPFPRELFF.